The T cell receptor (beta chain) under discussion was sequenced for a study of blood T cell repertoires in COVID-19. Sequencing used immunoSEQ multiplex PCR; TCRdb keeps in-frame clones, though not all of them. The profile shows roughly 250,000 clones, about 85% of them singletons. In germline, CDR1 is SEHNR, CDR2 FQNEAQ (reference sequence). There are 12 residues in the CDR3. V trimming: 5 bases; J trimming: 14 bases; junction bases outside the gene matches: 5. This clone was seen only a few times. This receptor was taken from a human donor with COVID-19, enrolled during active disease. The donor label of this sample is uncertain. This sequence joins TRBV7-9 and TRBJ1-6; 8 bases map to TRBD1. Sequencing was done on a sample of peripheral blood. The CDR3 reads CASSRDRGSLHF. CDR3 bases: TGTGCCAGCAGCCGCGACAGGGGCTCCCTCCACTTT.